This T cell receptor beta chain was documented in a study of T-cell reconstitution after alpha-beta-depleted transplantation in children. Points from the study as a whole: T-cell counts and diversity at one year post-transplant came mainly from newly produced T cells.

In the case of this clonotype: Its antigen remains unknown.

V was pared by 4 bases and J by 4 bases, with 17 bases between. This CDR3 comprises 16 residues. Per the germline V gene, CDR1 is SGHRS and CDR2 is YFSETQ. Unique molecular identifiers featured in how the TCRbeta library was prepared. TCRdb used MiXCR to reprocess the PCR reads, holding one entry per CDR3 protein. The repertoire holds hundreds of thousands of distinct CDR3 sequences, with roughly 17% as singletons. This sequence originates from a male patient between 2 and 10 years old who had a stem cell transplant for acute lymphoblastic leukemia, so the T cells may come from the graft donor. Material: PBMCs, mostly from graft donor cells, obtained 360 days after TCRalphabeta/CD19-depleted stem cell transplant. The chain combines TRBV5-1 with TRBJ1-4; D is perhaps TRBD1 (5 bases). The CDR3 nucleotides read TGCGCCAGCAGCCCCCTGTCCCCGGGGGGTAATGAAAAACTGTTTTTT. It encodes CASSPLSPGGNEKLFF.